This T cell receptor beta chain was sequenced in a study of T cells in Graves' hyperthyroidism and ophthalmopathy. Using RNA transcripts as the source, TCR beta CDR3 regions were amplified. RT-PCR in the first round (using the HTBI primer set) targeted the TCR CDR3. TCRdb re-called the multiplex PCR reads through MiXCR, storing one row per CDR3 protein. The sample records about 720,000 distinct CDR3 sequences, around 19% being singletons. This clonotype has a count of ten or more. V was pared by 0 bases and J by 2 bases, with 11 bases between. The CDR3 consists of 15 residues. Germline CDR1 reads DFQATT; CDR2 reads SNEGSKA (reference sequence).

The source material was blood. This clonotype originated in a woman in her fifties or sixties with Graves' hyperthyroidism that later progressed to Graves' ophthalmopathy. This chain joins TRBV20-1 and TRBJ1-5; D remains unclear. CDR3 loop: CSARDGRVGNQPQHF. DNA of the CDR3: TGCAGTGCTAGAGATGGAAGGGTGGGCAATCAGCCCCAGCATTTT.